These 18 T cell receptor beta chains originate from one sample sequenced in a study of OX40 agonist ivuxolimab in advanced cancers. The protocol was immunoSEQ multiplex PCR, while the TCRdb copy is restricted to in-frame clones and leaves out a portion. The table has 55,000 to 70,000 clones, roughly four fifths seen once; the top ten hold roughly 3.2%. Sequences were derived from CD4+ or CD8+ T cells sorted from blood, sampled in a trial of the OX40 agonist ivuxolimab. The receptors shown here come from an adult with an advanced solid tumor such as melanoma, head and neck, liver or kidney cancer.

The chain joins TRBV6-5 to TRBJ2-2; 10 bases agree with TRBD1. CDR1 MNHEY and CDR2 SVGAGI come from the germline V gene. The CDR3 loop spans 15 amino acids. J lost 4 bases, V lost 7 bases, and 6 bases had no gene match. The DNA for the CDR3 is TGTGCCAGCACTCCGGGACAGGGGACCACCGGGGAGCTGTTTTTT. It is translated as CASTPGQGTTGELFF.

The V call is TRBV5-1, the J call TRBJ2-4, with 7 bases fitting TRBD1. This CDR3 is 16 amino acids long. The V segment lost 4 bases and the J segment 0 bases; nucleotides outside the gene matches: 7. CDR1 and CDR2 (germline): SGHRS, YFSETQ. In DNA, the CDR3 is TGCGCCAGCAGCCCTCTGACAGGGCTAGCCAAAAACATTCAGTACTTC. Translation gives CASSPLTGLAKNIQYF.

As DNA, the CDR3 is TGTGCCAGCAGTTCACAGGGTGAGGCCTACGAGCAGTACTTC. Protein sequence: CASSSQGEAYEQYF. The V and J genes are TRBV28 and TRBJ2-7, with D possibly matching TRBD1 (6 bases). The CDR3 consists of 14 residues. The germline V gene has CDR1 MDHEN and CDR2 SYDVKM. V lost 4 bases and J 2 bases, leaving 12 bases between the germline ends.

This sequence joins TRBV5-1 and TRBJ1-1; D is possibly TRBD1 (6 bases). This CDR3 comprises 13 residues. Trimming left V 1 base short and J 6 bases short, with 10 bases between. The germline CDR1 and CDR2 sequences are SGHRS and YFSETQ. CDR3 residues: CASSLQGRPEAFF. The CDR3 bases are TGCGCCAGCAGCTTGCAGGGGCGGCCTGAAGCTTTCTTT.

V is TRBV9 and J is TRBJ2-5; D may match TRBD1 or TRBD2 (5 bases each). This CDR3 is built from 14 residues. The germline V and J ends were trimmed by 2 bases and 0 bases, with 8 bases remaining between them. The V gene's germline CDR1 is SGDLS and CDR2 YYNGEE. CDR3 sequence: CASSVRGDQETQYF. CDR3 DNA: TGTGCCAGCAGCGTTAGGGGAGACCAAGAGACCCAGTACTTC.

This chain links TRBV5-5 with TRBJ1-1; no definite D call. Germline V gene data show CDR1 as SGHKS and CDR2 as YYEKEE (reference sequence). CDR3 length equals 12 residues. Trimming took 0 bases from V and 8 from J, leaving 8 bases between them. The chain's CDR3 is CASSLVGGEAFF. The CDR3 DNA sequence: TGTGCCAGCAGCTTGGTTGGCGGAGAAGCTTTCTTT.

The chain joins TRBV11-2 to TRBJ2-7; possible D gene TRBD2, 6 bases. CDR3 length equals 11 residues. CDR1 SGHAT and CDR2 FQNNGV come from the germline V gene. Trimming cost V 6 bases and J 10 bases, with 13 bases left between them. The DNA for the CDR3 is TGTGCCAGCAGATCTGGGACTTCTCAGTACTTC. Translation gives CASRSGTSQYF.

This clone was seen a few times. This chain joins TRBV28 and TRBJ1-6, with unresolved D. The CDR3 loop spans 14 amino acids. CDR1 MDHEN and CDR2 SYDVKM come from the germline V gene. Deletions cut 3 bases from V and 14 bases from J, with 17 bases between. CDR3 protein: CASSFPSGVLALHF. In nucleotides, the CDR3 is TGTGCCAGCAGTTTCCCGTCGGGAGTTCTGGCCCTCCACTTT. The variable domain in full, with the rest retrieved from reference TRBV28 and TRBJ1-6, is DVKVTQSSRYLVKRTGEKVFLECVQDMDHENMFWYRQDPGLGLRLIYFSYDVKMKEKGDIPEGYSVSREKKERFSLILESASTNQTSMYLCASSFPSGVLALHFGNGTRLTVT.

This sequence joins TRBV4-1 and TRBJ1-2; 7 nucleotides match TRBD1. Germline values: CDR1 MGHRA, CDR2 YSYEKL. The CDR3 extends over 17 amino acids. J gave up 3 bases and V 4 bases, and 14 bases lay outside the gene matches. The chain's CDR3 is CASSPTFNRDRDYGYTF. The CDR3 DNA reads TGCGCCAGCAGCCCGACCTTTAACCGGGACAGAGACTATGGCTACACCTTC.

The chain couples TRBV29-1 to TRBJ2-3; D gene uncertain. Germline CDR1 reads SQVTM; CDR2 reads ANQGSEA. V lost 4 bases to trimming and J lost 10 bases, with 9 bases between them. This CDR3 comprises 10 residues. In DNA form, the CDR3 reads TGCAGCGTTGGTGTCGGGTCGCAGTATTTT. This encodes CSVGVGSQYF.

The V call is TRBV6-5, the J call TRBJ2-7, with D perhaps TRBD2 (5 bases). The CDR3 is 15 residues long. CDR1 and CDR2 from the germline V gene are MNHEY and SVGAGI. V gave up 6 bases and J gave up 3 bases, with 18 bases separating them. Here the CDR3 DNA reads TGTGCCAGCAGCCGCCGTCCGGGGTCGCTCTACGAGCAGTACTTC. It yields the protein CASSRRPGSLYEQYF.

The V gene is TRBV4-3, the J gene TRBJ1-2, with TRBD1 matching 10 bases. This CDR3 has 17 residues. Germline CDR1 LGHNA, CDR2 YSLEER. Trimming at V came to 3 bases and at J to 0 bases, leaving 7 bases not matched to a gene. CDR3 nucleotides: TGCGCCAGCAGCCAGCAAGGGGGACAGGGGTCTAACTATGGCTACACCTTC. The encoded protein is CASSQQGGQGSNYGYTF.

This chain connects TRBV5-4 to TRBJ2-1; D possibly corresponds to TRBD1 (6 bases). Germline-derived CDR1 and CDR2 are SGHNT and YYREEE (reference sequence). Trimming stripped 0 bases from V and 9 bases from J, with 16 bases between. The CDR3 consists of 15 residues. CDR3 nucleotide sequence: TGTGCCAGCAGCTTGGGACAGGCGAGCGTGGGTGAGCAGTTCTTC. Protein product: CASSLGQASVGEQFF.

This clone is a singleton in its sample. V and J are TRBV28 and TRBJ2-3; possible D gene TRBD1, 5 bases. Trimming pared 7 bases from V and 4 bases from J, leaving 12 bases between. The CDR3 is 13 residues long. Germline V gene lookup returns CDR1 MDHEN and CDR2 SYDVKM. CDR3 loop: CASTAGNADTQYF. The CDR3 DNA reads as TGTGCCAGCACGGCAGGGAACGCAGATACGCAGTATTTT.

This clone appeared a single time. CDR3 coding DNA: TGTGCCAGTAGTATCTCGCGCACAGATACGCAGTATTTT. Translating gives CASSISRTDTQYF. The chain has TRBV19 and TRBJ2-3; D remains unclear. The germline V gene has CDR1 LNHDA and CDR2 SQIVND (reference sequence). The length of the CDR3 is 13 residues. The germline V and J ends were trimmed by 3 bases and 1 base, with 5 bases remaining between them.

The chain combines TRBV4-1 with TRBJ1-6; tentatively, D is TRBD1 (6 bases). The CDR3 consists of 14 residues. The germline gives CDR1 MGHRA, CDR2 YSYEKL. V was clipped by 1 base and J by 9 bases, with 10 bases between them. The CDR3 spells CASSQGGRGSPLHF. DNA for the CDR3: TGCGCCAGCAGCCAAGGGGGGCGGGGTTCACCCCTCCACTTT.

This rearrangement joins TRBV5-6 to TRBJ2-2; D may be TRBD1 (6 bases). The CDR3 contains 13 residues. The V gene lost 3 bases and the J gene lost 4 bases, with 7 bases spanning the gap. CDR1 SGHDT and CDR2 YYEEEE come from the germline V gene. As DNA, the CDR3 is TGTGCCAGCAGCTGGACAGCCACCGGGGAGCTGTTTTTT. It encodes CASSWTATGELFF. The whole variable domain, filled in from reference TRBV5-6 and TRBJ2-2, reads DAGVTQSPTHLIKTRGQQVTLRCSPKSGHDTVSWYQQALGQGPQFIFQYYEEEERQRGNFPDRFSGHQFPNYSSELNVNALLLGDSALYLCASSWTATGELFFGEGSRLTVL.

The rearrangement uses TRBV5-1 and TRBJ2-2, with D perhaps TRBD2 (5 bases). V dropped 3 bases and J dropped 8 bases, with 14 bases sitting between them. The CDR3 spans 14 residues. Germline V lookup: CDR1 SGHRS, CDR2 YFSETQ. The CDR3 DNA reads TGCGCCAGCAGCTCGGACTTAAGCGGAGGGGAGCTGTTTTTT. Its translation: CASSSDLSGGELFF.